Reported below is one T cell receptor (beta chain). V was shortened by 0 bases and J by 4 bases, with 5 bases between the two germline ends. The CDR3 totals 14 residues. Germline CDR1 and CDR2: SGHNT and YYREEE (reference sequence). Profiling relied on immunoSEQ multiplex PCR, and the TCRdb table lists in-frame clones only, not all of them. The repertoire includes around 180,000 clones, approximately 80% of them detected once, and approximately 12% sits in the top ten. This sample is drawn from a study of blood T cell repertoires in COVID-19. Study information: Specimens from acute and convalescent COVID-19 originated in the United States, Italy and Spain.

Participant reports of clinical history set cohort assignment. The chain uses TRBV5-4 and TRBJ1-6; D remains ambiguous. This receptor was identified in a man aged 45-60 years who had recovered from COVID-19. The sample consisted of PBMCs or T cells enriched from blood (not recorded which). In DNA, the CDR3 is TGTGCCAGCAGCTTGGGCCAGTATAATTCACCCCTCCACTTT. Encoded protein: CASSLGQYNSPLHF. The whole variable domain, remainder taken from reference TRBV5-4 and TRBJ1-6, is ETGVTQSPTHLIKTRGQQVTLRCSSQSGHNTVSWYQQALGQGPQFIFQYYREEENGRGNFPPRFSGLQFPNYSSELNVNALELDDSALYLCASSLGQYNSPLHFGNGTRLTVT.